Each of the 24 T cell receptor beta chains below was sequenced from the same sample in a study of Graves' ophthalmopathy and Graves' hyperthyroidism. TCR beta CDR3 amplification used RNA transcripts. The first-round RT-PCR employed HTBI primers together with the Qiagen OneStep RT-PCR kit. A multiplex PCR was then performed as the second round. From the multiplex PCR reads, TCRdb called clonotypes with MiXCR, one entry per CDR3 protein. The top ten hold around 10% of the sample, which has roughly 1.1 million distinct CDR3 sequences, about 36% seen once. Material: peripheral blood or thyroid tissue (not recorded which). All receptors come from an adult man with Graves' hyperthyroidism.

This clonotype was picked up many times. The CDR3 DNA reads as TGCAGTGCTAGAGATCCCCCGTTTGGGCCCCAGCATTTT. Its protein is CSARDPPFGPQHF. This chain uses TRBV20-1 with TRBJ1-5; D uncertain. The ends were cut back, 0 bases at V and 9 bases at J, with 12 bases in the middle. The germline gives CDR1 DFQATT, CDR2 SNEGSKA (reference sequence). CDR3 length: 13 residues.

The rearrangement joins TRBV12-3 or TRBV12-4 to TRBJ1-2, with D uncertain. The CDR3 loop spans 15 amino acids. V was clipped by 0 bases and J by 7 bases, with 15 bases between them. CDR3 sequence reads: CASSLAATGYRGYTF. Here the CDR3 DNA reads TGTGCCAGCAGTTTAGCGGCGACTGGGTATCGTGGCTACACCTTC.

The rearrangement links TRBV7-9 to TRBJ1-5; 10 bases agree with TRBD1. V was pared by 3 bases and J by 5 bases, with 7 bases of the junction left unmatched. The CDR3 is 16 amino acids. Germline-derived CDR1 and CDR2 are SEHNR and FQNEAQ (reference sequence). Written as DNA, the CDR3 is TGTGCCAGCAGCTTCACGACAGGGGGCAGGGATCAGCCCCAGCATTTT. As protein: CASSFTTGGRDQPQHF.

This clonotype was counted ten times or more. The V gene is TRBV14, the J gene TRBJ1-5; unclear D gene. Trimming left V 5 bases short and J 2 bases short, with 7 bases between. CDR1 is SGHDN, CDR2 FVKESK, per germline. The CDR3 consists of 13 residues. DNA of the CDR3: TGTGCCAGCAGCATCGACCGCAATCAGCCCCAGCATTTT. Translation gives CASSIDRNQPQHF.

This clonotype was observed many times. The V and J genes are TRBV29-1 and TRBJ1-3, with TRBD1 matching over 7 bases. The CDR3 has 12 residues. Per germline, CDR1 SQVTM and CDR2 ANQGSEA. The ends lost 4 bases at V and 10 bases at J; junction bases unmatched: 7. The CDR3 nucleotides read TGCAGCGTTGCGGGCAGGGGGAGTACCATATATTTT. Its protein is CSVAGRGSTIYF.

This rearrangement joins TRBV9 to TRBJ1-1; D possibly corresponds to TRBD1 (5 bases). The CDR3 runs 14 residues. Germline loops: CDR1 SGDLS, CDR2 YYNGEE. Trimming removed 4 bases from V and 11 bases from J, with 21 bases in between. CDR3 in amino acids: CASSKQVPGGLAFF. The CDR3 DNA follows: TGTGCCAGCAGCAAACAGGTTCCGGGGGGTTTGGCTTTCTTT.

In this sample, this clonotype turned up many times. The CDR3 DNA reads as TGTGCCATCAGTGAGTCGGACCCCACCGAGCAGTACTTC. It translates to CAISESDPTEQYF. The chain has TRBV10-3 and TRBJ2-7; D is undetermined. Trimming left V 0 bases short and J 6 bases short, with 9 bases between. The CDR3 has 13 amino acids. Germline loops: CDR1 ENHRY, CDR2 SYGVKD.

This clonotype came up many times. The chain uses TRBV5-6 and TRBJ1-2; D unclear. The CDR3 runs 12 residues. Looked up from germline, CDR1 is SGHDT and CDR2 is YYEEEE. The V end lost 3 bases, the J end lost 8 bases, and 11 bases lay between the germline ends. The CDR3 sequence is CASSWRDGGYTF. CDR3 nucleotides: TGTGCCAGCAGCTGGCGGGATGGAGGCTACACCTTC.

This clonotype occurred a few times. The chain has TRBV12-3 or TRBV12-4 and TRBJ1-5; 7 nucleotides line up with TRBD1. J lost 0 bases, V lost 5 bases, and 7 bases had no gene match. This CDR3 is 16 amino acids long. The CDR3 bases are TGTGCCAGCAGTCCGACAGGGAGGGATAGCAATCAGCCCCAGCATTTT. It translates to CASSPTGRDSNQPQHF.

The CDR3 sequence: CAISEFGIREGYTF. As DNA, the CDR3 is TGTGCCATCAGTGAGTTTGGGATCCGAGAAGGCTACACCTTC. V gene TRBV10-3 combines with J gene TRBJ1-2; D uncertain. CDR3 length equals 14 residues. Trimming removed 1 base from V and 8 bases from J, with 14 bases in between. CDR1 is ENHRY, CDR2 SYGVKD, per germline.

The CDR3 DNA sequence: TGTGCCAGCACCGGGGACAGGGTGGCGTCCTACGAGCAGTACTTC. It codes for CASTGDRVASYEQYF. The chain is built from TRBV10-3 and TRBJ2-7, with 9 bases fitting TRBD1. Germline CDR1 is ENHRY and CDR2 is SYGVKD. The CDR3 sequence is 15 residues long. V shed 10 bases and J 1 base; nucleotides not matched to a gene: 11.

This CDR3 reads CATRTGLDTEAFF. The DNA for the CDR3 is TGTGCCACCCGGACAGGTTTGGACACTGAAGCTTTCTTT. The chain recombines TRBV10-3 with TRBJ1-1; 7 bases map to TRBD1. J was trimmed by 3 bases and V by 10 bases; bases with no gene match: 8. Per the germline V gene, CDR1 is ENHRY and CDR2 is SYGVKD. This CDR3 region has 13 residues.

This clonotype was seen at least ten times. The chain has TRBV29-1 and TRBJ2-7; D call uncertain. Trimming cost V 4 bases and J 3 bases, with 7 bases left between them. The germline V gene encodes CDR1 SQVTM and CDR2 ANQGSEA. This CDR3 has 11 amino acids. This CDR3 is CSVGTFYEQYF. DNA of the CDR3: TGCAGCGTTGGGACCTTCTACGAGCAGTACTTC.

This clonotype has only a few counts. The chain carries TRBV9 and TRBJ1-5; D gene ambiguous. Germline loops: CDR1 SGDLS, CDR2 YYNGEE. Between the trimmed V and J ends, which lost 0 bases and 4 bases, there was a span of 5 bases. The length of the CDR3 is 13 residues. CDR3 in amino acids: CASSVGWNQPQHF. CDR3 in DNA: TGTGCCAGCAGCGTAGGATGGAATCAGCCCCAGCATTTT.

This clonotype was detected ten times or more. V usage is TRBV10-2 and J usage is TRBJ2-7, with 12 nucleotides matching TRBD2. The CDR3 totals 14 residues. CDR1 WSHSY and CDR2 SAAADI come from the germline V gene. V was pared by 10 bases and J by 4 bases, with 8 bases of the junction left unmatched. The CDR3 spells CAIGRTSGVYEQYF. Here the CDR3 DNA reads TGCGCCATCGGGCGGACTAGCGGGGTTTACGAGCAGTACTTC.

This clonotype was picked up many times. V gene TRBV6-6 combines with J gene TRBJ2-5; D is ambiguous. Trimming removed 5 bases from V and 2 bases from J, with 9 bases in between. There are 13 residues in the CDR3. Germline V lookup: CDR1 MNHNY, CDR2 SVGAGI (reference sequence). The CDR3 region is CASSRAVQETQYF. The CDR3 coding sequence is TGTGCCAGCAGTCGGGCGGTACAAGAGACCCAGTACTTC.

This clonotype was seen repeatedly, ten times or more. The chain links TRBV10-3 to TRBJ2-7; TRBD2 is a possible D gene (5 bases). The ends were cut back, 0 bases at V and 5 bases at J, with 14 bases in the middle. The CDR3 length is 15 residues. The germline V gene has CDR1 ENHRY and CDR2 SYGVKD. CDR3 in DNA: TGTGCCATCAGTGAGTCGGGGAGTGGGTTGCACGAGCAGTACTTC. Protein: CAISESGSGLHEQYF.

As for this clonotype: A much larger clonotype is one base distant, so this may be a read error. V and J are TRBV19 and TRBJ1-2; D not certain. There are 13 residues in the CDR3. V dropped 5 bases and J dropped 5 bases, with 12 bases sitting between them. Germline CDR1 and CDR2: LNHDA and SQIVND (reference sequence). The CDR3 reads CASSSRGEYGYTF. DNA of the CDR3: TGTGCCAGTAGTTCCCGGGGAGAATATGGCTACACCTTC.

V gene TRBV4-3 combines with J gene TRBJ2-7, with D tentatively TRBD2 (6 bases). The DNA matches TRBJ2-5 better at its end, which makes the J call doubtful. Germline-derived CDR1 and CDR2 are LGHNA and YSLEER. The length of the CDR3 is 17 residues. The CDR3 region is CASSQEEGSSVGETQYF. The CDR3 region has the DNA TGCGCCAGCAGCCAAGAGGAGGGATCCAGCGTGGGAGAGACCCAGTACTTC.

This clonotype was seen many times. The chain couples TRBV13 to TRBJ1-2; 8 bases match TRBD1. The V gene end was trimmed by 5 bases and the J gene end by 2 bases; junction bases not matched to a gene: 13. The CDR3 extends over 17 amino acids. Germline CDR1 PRHDT, CDR2 FYEKMQ (reference sequence). DNA of the CDR3: TGTGCCAGCAGCACCTACCCCGAACAGGGGGAGAACTATGGCTACACCTTC. This sequence encodes CASSTYPEQGENYGYTF.

The V and J genes are TRBV5-6 and TRBJ2-2; the D gene is possibly TRBD1 (5 bases). The CDR3 spans 15 residues. With 4 bases removed from V and 7 bases from J, the gap between germline ends came to 17 bases. CDR1 and CDR2 from the germline V gene are SGHDT and YYEEEE. The CDR3 loop is CASSPTAGLGGELFF. CDR3 nucleotides: TGTGCCAGCAGCCCCACAGCAGGGCTCGGCGGGGAGCTGTTTTTT.

This clonotype has a count of ten or more. DNA of the CDR3: TGCAGTGCTAGCCTTAGCCAGGGCGAGCAGTACTTC. Protein sequence: CSASLSQGEQYF. J is TRBJ2-7 and V is TRBV20-1, with D perhaps TRBD1 (5 bases). From germline, CDR1 is DFQATT and CDR2 SNEGSKA (reference sequence). V lost 3 bases, J lost 6 bases, and 12 bases lay in between. This CDR3 comprises 12 residues.

Ten or more counts support this clonotype. The CDR3 sequence is CASSSVGRGAYEQYF. In DNA, the CDR3 is TGTGCCAGCAGCTCCGTAGGCCGGGGGGCCTACGAGCAGTACTTC. V and J are TRBV7-8 and TRBJ2-7, with TRBD2 matching 7 bases. Germline V lookup: CDR1 SGHVS, CDR2 FQNEAQ. The CDR3 runs 15 residues. The junction had 8 bases not matched to a gene; V was cut back by 4 bases and J by 2 bases.

This clonotype was observed a handful of times. The chain uses TRBV14 and TRBJ2-7; no definite D call. The CDR3 sequence is 15 residues long. The V end lost 0 bases, the J end lost 1 base, and 10 bases lay between the germline ends. Looked up from germline, CDR1 is SGHDN and CDR2 is FVKESK. The CDR3 sequence is CASSQDRMRSYEQYF. The CDR3 DNA reads TGTGCCAGCAGCCAAGATAGGATGCGGTCCTACGAGCAGTACTTC.